The present T cell receptor beta chain was sequenced within a study of T cells in Graves' hyperthyroidism and ophthalmopathy. Study-level background: The authors collected peripheral blood at initial diagnosis, before any treatment.

General observations from the study: The model foresaw ophthalmopathy a median about 6.5 months prior to onset.

TCR beta CDR3 regions were amplified from RNA. TCR CDR3 regions were first amplified by RT-PCR with HTBI primers. Each CDR3 protein gets one entry after TCRdb re-called the multiplex PCR reads with MiXCR. The table has 360,000 or so distinct CDR3 sequences, 19% seen once. Cells are PBMCs isolated from 10 ml of fresh blood. Germline V gene lookup returns CDR1 DFQATT and CDR2 SNEGSKA (reference sequence). The trim removed 6 bases at V and 3 bases at J, leaving 6 bases unmatched. The CDR3 totals 13 residues. This clonotype occurred many times. Its antigen remains unidentified. The chain combines TRBV20-1 with TRBJ1-1; TRBD1 aligns across 8 bases. The receptor comes from a woman aged 18-29 years with Graves' hyperthyroidism. The sample was blood. DNA of the CDR3: TGCAGTGCCTACAGGGGGGTGGACACTGAAGCTTTCTTT. It is translated as CSAYRGVDTEAFF.